Listed below are T cell receptor beta chains from one sample, sequenced in a study of CD8 T cells in ankylosing spondylitis. TCRdb ran MiXCR on the 5' RACE reads and lists one entry per CDR3 protein. The table records over 200,000 distinct CDR3 sequences, about 16% of them present only once. Sequencing input: blood, either unsorted or a sorted T cell fraction (not recorded which). These receptors were collected from a male donor with ankylosing spondylitis. Both conserved end residues are part of each CDR3. The D gene is left open where the match is weak. Some rows mark clone size as missing; the rest say once, few, many or name a class of expanded clone.

d_gene: TRBD1
j_gene: TRBJ1-2
v_gene: TRBV5-1
abundance: NA
CDR3nt: TGCGCCAGCAGTTTTGTCGACAGGGCCGACCCTAACTATGGCTACACCTTC
CDR3aa: CASSFVDRADPNYGYTF

d_gene: NA
j_gene: TRBJ1-5
v_gene: TRBV19
abundance: few
CDR3nt: TGTGCCAGTAGTGTCGACAGCCTGGGATCTCAGCCCCAGCATTTT
CDR3aa: CASSVDSLGSQPQHF

d_gene: TRBD2
j_gene: TRBJ2-1
v_gene: TRBV19
abundance: NA
CDR3nt: TGTGCCAGCATGGCGGGGGGTGGGAATGAGCAGTTCTTC
CDR3aa: CASMAGGGNEQFF

d_gene: TRBD2
j_gene: TRBJ2-7
v_gene: TRBV6-5
abundance: NA
CDR3nt: TGTGCCAGCAGTTACGCCGGGACTAGCGGGAGAAACTCCTACGAGCAGTACTTC
CDR3aa: CASSYAGTSGRNSYEQYF

d_gene: NA
j_gene: TRBJ2-2
v_gene: TRBV19
abundance: few
CDR3nt: TGTGCCAGTAAGGACTCCTGGGGGCTCACCGGGGAGCTGTTTTTT
CDR3aa: CASKDSWGLTGELFF

d_gene: TRBD1
j_gene: TRBJ1-6
v_gene: TRBV20-1
abundance: few
CDR3nt: TGCAGTGCTAGAGGGACAGGGAGTCTTTCCTATAATTCACCCCTCCACTTT
CDR3aa: CSARGTGSLSYNSPLHF

d_gene: NA
j_gene: TRBJ1-1
v_gene: TRBV4-1
abundance: NA
CDR3nt: TGCGCCAGCAGCCATCTATTCGGGGACACTGAAGCTTTCTTT
CDR3aa: CASSHLFGDTEAFF

d_gene: NA
j_gene: TRBJ2-7
v_gene: TRBV29-1
abundance: NA
CDR3nt: TGCAGCGTTGAACTGGCGGCCGGTTACGAGCAGTACTTC
CDR3aa: CSVELAAGYEQYF

d_gene: NA
j_gene: TRBJ2-1
v_gene: TRBV28
abundance: NA
CDR3nt: TGTGCCAGCAGTTTAACGGCGGGTCGGTACAATGAGCAGTTCTTC
CDR3aa: CASSLTAGRYNEQFF

d_gene: NA
j_gene: TRBJ1-5
v_gene: TRBV10-3
abundance: few
CDR3nt: TGTGCCATCAGTGACGAGGACCCCGGGGATCAGCCCCAGCATTTT
CDR3aa: CAISDEDPGDQPQHF

d_gene: NA
j_gene: TRBJ2-7
v_gene: TRBV29-1
abundance: many
CDR3nt: TGCAGCGCCTTTGGGGGATCCCACTACGAGCAGTACTTC
CDR3aa: CSAFGGSHYEQYF

d_gene: NA
j_gene: TRBJ2-5
v_gene: TRBV7-9
abundance: few
CDR3nt: TGTGCCAGCAGCCCAACGGCAGGCATGGAGAGGGAGACCCAGTACTTC
CDR3aa: CASSPTAGMERETQYF

d_gene: NA
j_gene: TRBJ2-1
v_gene: TRBV24-1
abundance: NA
CDR3nt: TGTGCCACCAGTGATTTGAACCCCCTGGTATCGGCCCATGAGCAGTTCTTC
CDR3aa: CATSDLNPLVSAHEQFF